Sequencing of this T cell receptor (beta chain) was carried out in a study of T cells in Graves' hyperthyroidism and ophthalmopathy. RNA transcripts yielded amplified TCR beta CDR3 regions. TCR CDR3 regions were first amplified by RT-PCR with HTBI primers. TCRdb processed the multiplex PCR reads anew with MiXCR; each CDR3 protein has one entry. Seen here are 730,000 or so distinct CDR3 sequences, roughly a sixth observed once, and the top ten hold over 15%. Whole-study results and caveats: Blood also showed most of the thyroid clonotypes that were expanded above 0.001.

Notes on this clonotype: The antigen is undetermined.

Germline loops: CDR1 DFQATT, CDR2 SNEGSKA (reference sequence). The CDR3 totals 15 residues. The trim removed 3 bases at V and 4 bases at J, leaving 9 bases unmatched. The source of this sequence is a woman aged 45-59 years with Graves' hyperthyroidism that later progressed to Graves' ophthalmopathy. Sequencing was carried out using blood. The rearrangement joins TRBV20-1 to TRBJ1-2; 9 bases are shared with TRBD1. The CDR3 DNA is TGCAGTGCTAGTGAACATGGACAGGGGATCTATGGCTACACCTTC. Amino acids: CSASEHGQGIYGYTF.